This record concerns one T cell receptor (beta chain) sequence. In generating TCR beta cDNA, 5'RACE template switching with UMIs was used. Following a re-call of the 5' RACE reads, TCRdb has one entry per CDR3 protein and lacks DNA. The sample's table shows more than 250,000 distinct CDR3 sequences. This CDR3 is 14 amino acids long. CDR1 is SGHNT and CDR2 is YYREEE in the germline V gene (reference sequence). These data are taken from a study of T cells expressing NK-cell markers. The sequencing sample was made of blood T cells: a sorted CD56 or NKG2C T cell subset, CD4+ or CD8+ T cells, or bulk PBMC T cells (not recorded which). The chain combines TRBV5-4 with TRBJ2-1; TCRdb's D call of TRBD1 is untestable without DNA. The receptor was derived from a young man in good health. The CDR3 loop is CASSFGTVTNEQFF.